The 19 T cell receptor beta chains below all came from one sample that was sequenced in a study of cytomegalovirus exposure and HLA in healthy donors. PCR employed 60 Vbeta and 13 Jbeta primers. Measured with immunoSEQ multiplex PCR; TCRdb has only the in-frame clones, and not every one. The data hold about 190,000 clones, with approximately 86% observed a single time. Material: PBMCs. Receptors originate from a young woman in good health and CMV-seronegative.

The count of this clone is one. The J gene is TRBJ2-1, the V gene TRBV6-5, with 8 bases lining up with TRBD1. Germline CDR1 is MNHEY and CDR2 is SVGAGI. The CDR3 loop spans 13 amino acids. J lost 4 bases, V lost 4 bases, and 0 bases had no gene match. The CDR3 region is CASSWDRYNEQFF. Here the CDR3 DNA reads TGTGCCAGCAGTTGGGACAGGTACAATGAGCAGTTCTTC.

The rearrangement links TRBV29-1 to TRBJ1-1; TRBD1 matches 7 bases. The length of the CDR3 is 13 residues. V dropped 5 bases and J dropped 4; count of bases not matched to a gene: 7. Germline loops: CDR1 SQVTM, CDR2 ANQGSEA. The CDR3 reads CSVTTGHITEAFF. The CDR3 bases are TGCAGCGTTACGACAGGGCACATCACTGAAGCTTTCTTT.

This clone occurred a few times. The V gene is TRBV28, the J gene TRBJ2-7; the D is unclear. The CDR3 covers 16 residues. The V end was cut by 6 bases, the J end by 12 bases, with 30 bases between. The germline CDR1 and CDR2 sequences are MDHEN and SYDVKM. The CDR3 nucleotides are TGTGCCAGCAGCTCTTCCCGCGAACGCCATTTTTTGATTGGGTACTTC. It encodes CASSSSRERHFLIGYF.

This chain joins TRBV29-1 and TRBJ2-5; the match to TRBD2 covers 8 bases. Per germline, CDR1 SQVTM and CDR2 ANQGSEA. Trimming removed 6 bases from V and 5 bases from J; junction bases left unmatched: 5. This CDR3 is built from 12 residues. The CDR3 is CSVLTGGETQYF. DNA of the CDR3: TGCAGCGTGCTCACGGGAGGGGAGACCCAGTACTTC.

The chain links TRBV5-8 to TRBJ1-5; TRBD1 agrees at 7 bases. From germline, CDR1 is SGHTS and CDR2 YDEGEE. V lost 4 bases to trimming and J lost 2 bases; unmatched junction nucleotides: 9. This CDR3 comprises 16 residues. The DNA for the CDR3 is TGTGCCAGCAGCCCGAGCCTCGACAGGGGCAATCAGCCCCAGCATTTT. Its translation is CASSPSLDRGNQPQHF.

The chain joins TRBV19 to TRBJ2-1; tentatively, D is TRBD1 or TRBD2 (9 bases each). Germline V gene lookup returns CDR1 LNHDA and CDR2 SQIVND (reference sequence). Trimming removed 6 bases at V and 9 bases at J, with 30 bases between. The CDR3 is 18 residues long. The CDR3 protein is CASRRGTGPAGGFVEQFF. The CDR3 bases are TGTGCCAGTAGAAGGGGGACAGGGCCTGCGGGAGGGTTTGTTGAGCAGTTCTTC.

The genes are TRBV4-1 and TRBJ2-1, with 10 bases lining up with TRBD2. The germline V gene has CDR1 MGHRA and CDR2 YSYEKL. The CDR3 extends over 20 amino acids. With V trimmed by 4 bases and J by 6 bases, 21 bases remained unmatched. The CDR3 loop reads CASSPTLGLAGVGASNEQFF. For the CDR3, the DNA is TGCGCCAGCAGCCCTACGCTGGGGCTAGCGGGAGTGGGGGCCTCCAATGAGCAGTTCTTC.

The chain is built from TRBV7-8 and TRBJ2-6, with D uncertain. The germline gives CDR1 SGHVS, CDR2 FQNEAQ. Trimming removed 3 bases at V and 0 bases at J, with 9 bases between. The CDR3 has 16 amino acids. The CDR3 DNA reads TGTGCCAGCAGCTTGTTGCAGTACTCTGGGGCCAACGTCCTGACTTTC. Its translation: CASSLLQYSGANVLTF.

The genes are TRBV2 and TRBJ1-2; D unresolved. This CDR3 spans 11 amino acids. The ends were cut back, 10 bases at V and 4 bases at J, with 10 bases in the middle. Per germline, CDR1 SNHLY and CDR2 FYNNEI. CDR3 DNA: TGTGCCACTGGGAGGAGCTATGGCTACACCTTC. This codes for CATGRSYGYTF.

The rearrangement uses TRBV9 and TRBJ2-7; 8 bases agree with TRBD1. This CDR3 has 15 residues. Trimming cost V 0 bases and J 7 bases; bases outside gene matches: 9. Germline V CDR1 and CDR2: SGDLS, YYNGEE. This CDR3 reads CASSVGTGSTGEQYF. The CDR3 DNA reads TGTGCCAGCAGCGTAGGGACAGGGTCAACGGGAGAGCAGTACTTC.

The chain couples TRBV6-1 to TRBJ2-5; 7 bases match TRBD1. Gene TRBJ2-7 matches the end of the DNA better, so the J call may be wrong. The length of the CDR3 is 14 residues. Germline V gives CDR1 MNHNS, CDR2 SASEGT. The CDR3 here is CASSGLTGRNEQYF. In nucleotides, the CDR3 is TGTGCCAGCAGTGGTTTGACAGGGCGGAACGAGCAGTACTTC.

This sequence joins TRBV7-2 and TRBJ2-1, with 9 bases aligning to TRBD1. Trimming took 4 bases from V and 7 from J; bases not matched to a gene: 8. The CDR3 consists of 15 residues. Germline CDR1 is SGHTA and CDR2 is FQGNSA. The CDR3 region has the DNA TGTGCCAGCAGCTCGACAGGGGGGGTGGGGAATGAGCAGTTCTTC. This encodes CASSSTGGVGNEQFF. Supplemented by reference TRBV7-2 and TRBJ2-1, the full variable domain reads GAGVSQSPSNKVTEKGKDVELRCDPISGHTALYWYRQSLGQGLEFLIYFQGNSAPDKSGLPSDRFSAERTGGSVSTLTIQRTQQEDSAVYLCASSSTGGVGNEQFFGPGTRLTVL.

This clone appeared a few times. This chain connects TRBV2 to TRBJ2-1; 10 bases line up with TRBD1. CDR3 length equals 15 residues. CDR1 and CDR2 from the germline V gene are SNHLY and FYNNEI. J lost 8 bases, V lost 3 bases, and 7 bases had no gene match. CDR3 residues: CASSDSGDRGDEQFF. CDR3 nucleotides: TGTGCCAGCAGTGACAGTGGGGACAGGGGCGATGAGCAGTTCTTC.

The chain is built from TRBV5-6 and TRBJ2-1, with 7 nucleotides matching TRBD2. There are 12 residues in the CDR3. Germline V gives CDR1 SGHDT, CDR2 YYEEEE. With V trimmed by 6 bases and J by 12 bases, 9 bases remained unmatched. In nucleotides, the CDR3 is TGTGCCAGCACCCCTGGGGGGGGACCGCAGTTCTTC. Its protein product is CASTPGGGPQFF.

This rearrangement joins TRBV5-1 to TRBJ1-5; D unresolved. Germline lookup yields CDR1 SGHRS and CDR2 YFSETQ. The V gene lost 2 bases and the J gene lost 6 bases, with 12 bases spanning the gap. This CDR3 comprises 14 residues. The CDR3 loop is CASSFGESGQPQHF. The CDR3 bases are TGCGCCAGCAGCTTCGGGGAGAGCGGTCAGCCCCAGCATTTT.

The chain uses TRBV19 and TRBJ1-1; perhaps TRBD1 as D (6 bases). The CDR3 totals 12 residues. Germline-derived CDR1 and CDR2 are LNHDA and SQIVND (reference sequence). Trimming removed 7 bases at V and 5 bases at J, with 11 bases between. CDR3 DNA sequence: TGTGCCAGTAAGGTCAGGGGAACTGAAGCTTTCTTT. Translated: CASKVRGTEAFF.

The rearrangement uses TRBV5-4 and TRBJ2-3, with TRBD1 as a possible D gene (5 bases). The CDR3 contains 15 residues. Trimming took 0 bases from V and 2 from J, leaving 10 bases between them. Germline assignment: CDR1 SGHNT and CDR2 YYREEE (reference sequence). The CDR3 bases are TGTGCCAGCAGCTTGGCAGGACACATCACAGATACGCAGTATTTT. Protein: CASSLAGHITDTQYF.

The chain carries TRBV9 and TRBJ2-1; TRBD2 is a possible D gene (6 bases). The CDR3 is 16 amino acids. Germline CDR1 reads SGDLS; CDR2 reads YYNGEE. Trimming pared 3 bases from V and 0 bases from J, leaving 13 bases between. Here the CDR3 DNA reads TGTGCCAGCAGCGCCATTAGCGGTAGCTCCTACAATGAGCAGTTCTTC. Amino acids: CASSAISGSSYNEQFF.

The chain's CDR3 is CASSVAALASGNTIYF. The CDR3 DNA reads as TGTGCCAGCAGTGTTGCGGCCCTTGCCTCAGGAAACACCATATATTTT. The J gene is TRBJ1-3, the V gene TRBV6-1; D is ambiguous. V was shortened by 4 bases and J by 4 bases, with 17 bases between the two germline ends. This CDR3 is 16 amino acids long. Germline values: CDR1 MNHNS, CDR2 SASEGT.